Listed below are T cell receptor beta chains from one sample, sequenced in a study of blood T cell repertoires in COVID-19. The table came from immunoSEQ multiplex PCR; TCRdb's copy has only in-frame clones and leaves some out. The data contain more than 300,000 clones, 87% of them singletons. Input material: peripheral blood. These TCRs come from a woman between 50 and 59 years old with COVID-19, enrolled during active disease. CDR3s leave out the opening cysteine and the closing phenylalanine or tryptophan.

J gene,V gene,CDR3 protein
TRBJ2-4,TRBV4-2,ASSRMGLADSPLAKNIQY
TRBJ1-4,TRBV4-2,ASSQVFSLLGAEEKLF
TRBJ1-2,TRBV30,AWSRTRLNYGYT
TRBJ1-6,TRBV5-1,ASSQTGDNSPLH
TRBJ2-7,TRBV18,ASSPYTQTYEQY
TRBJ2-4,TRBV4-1,ASSQGSGGGAKNIQY
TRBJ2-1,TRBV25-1,ASSKTGTGGNEQF
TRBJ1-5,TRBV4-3,ASSRGYRQGASQPQH
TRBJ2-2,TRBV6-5,ASRDIGELF
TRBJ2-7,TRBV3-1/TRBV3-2,ASKPLGSYEQY
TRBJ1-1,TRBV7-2,ASSWASQGSEAF
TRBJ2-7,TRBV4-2,ASSHERPYEQY
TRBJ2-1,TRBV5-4,ASSSIRSSAGLGYNEQF
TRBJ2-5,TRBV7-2,ASSKTGGRETQY
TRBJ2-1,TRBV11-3,ASSLDGGRAKDEQF
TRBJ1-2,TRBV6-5,ASSSRQGGYT
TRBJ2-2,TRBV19,ASSIFLDTGELF
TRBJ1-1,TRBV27,ASSRRQGAGDTEAF
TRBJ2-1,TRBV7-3,ASSPSGSNEQF
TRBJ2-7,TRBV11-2,ASSYSTGGFYEQY
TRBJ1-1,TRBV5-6,ASSLIGGGIEAF
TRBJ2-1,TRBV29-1,SVETSGLDEQF
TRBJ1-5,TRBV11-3,ASSLASGSEQPQH
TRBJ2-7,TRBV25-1,ASLGTDRKYEQY
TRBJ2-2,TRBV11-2,ASSLEGAIGELF
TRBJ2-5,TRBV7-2,ASSLRSGEVETQY
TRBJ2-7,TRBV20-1,SASPQTYEQY
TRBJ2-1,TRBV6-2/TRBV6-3,ASSYGAGVNEQF
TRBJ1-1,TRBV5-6,ASSLRGPDEAF
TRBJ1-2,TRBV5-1,ASSSDGTAYGYT
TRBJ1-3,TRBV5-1,ASSPGVGFYFLGNTIY
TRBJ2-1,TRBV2,ASSAGGYNEQF
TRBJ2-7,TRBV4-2,ASSQEPRAGDEQY
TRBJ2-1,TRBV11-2,ASRTSLYNEQF
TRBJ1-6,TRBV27,AAGRQGYNSPLH
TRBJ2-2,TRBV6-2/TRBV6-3,ASSYSRGQGVTGELF
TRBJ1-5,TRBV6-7,ASQAFGSIYQPQH
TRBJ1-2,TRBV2,ASTGGNSGYT
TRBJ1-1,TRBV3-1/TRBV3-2,ASSQGRGPEAF
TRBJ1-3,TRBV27,ASSFLPDRSSGNTIY
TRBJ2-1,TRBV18,ASSPPSRGSYNEQF
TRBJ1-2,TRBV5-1,ASSSTGQTYGYT